This T cell receptor (beta chain) was found in a study of CD8 T cells in Susac syndrome. In germline, CDR1 is MNHEY, CDR2 SMNVEV (reference sequence). The germline V and J ends were trimmed by 5 bases and 4 bases, with 17 bases remaining between them. This CDR3 is 15 amino acids long. The RNA input was about 0.45 to 1 ug, and it was reverse transcribed with random hexamers. It was immunoSEQ multiplex PCR that amplified TCR beta CDR3 across 54 Vbeta and 13 Jbeta. Via MiXCR, TCRdb re-called the immunoSEQ multiplex PCR reads, giving one row per CDR3 protein. The sample includes 100,000 to 150,000 distinct CDR3 sequences, just under 95% of them seen just once. The controls were healthy donors who were matched for age and sex.

This receptor was obtained from a human donor in good health. Sequenced input: CD4+ T cells from PBMCs. This chain connects TRBV27 to TRBJ1-2; the D gene is possibly TRBD1 (6 bases). CDR3 nucleotides: TGTGCCAGCAGTCCCGGTGGCAGGGGTAGCTATGGCTACACCTTC. Translated, it gives CASSPGGRGSYGYTF.